This T cell receptor beta chain was sequenced in a study of T cell responses to AZD1222 COVID-19 vaccine. Germline-derived CDR1 and CDR2 are SGDLS and YYNGEE. This CDR3 region has 15 residues. The V end lost 0 bases, the J end lost 1 base, and 8 bases lay between the germline ends. This clone was recorded once. Distinct nucleotide sequences in the sample also encode this CDR3. The assay was immunoSEQ multiplex PCR, and TCRdb's table has in-frame clones only and misses some. This table holds 250,000 to 300,000 clones, almost 95% found once. The rearrangement uses TRBV9 and TRBJ1-5; D is possibly TRBD1 (5 bases). This TCR was sampled from an adult who received the AZD1222 COVID-19 vaccine. Here the sequenced sample was peripheral blood, taken 28 days after the second AZD1222 dose. CDR3 protein: CASSVGQGSNQPQHF. The CDR3 region has the DNA TGTGCCAGCAGCGTAGGTCAGGGAAGCAATCAGCCCCAGCATTTT.